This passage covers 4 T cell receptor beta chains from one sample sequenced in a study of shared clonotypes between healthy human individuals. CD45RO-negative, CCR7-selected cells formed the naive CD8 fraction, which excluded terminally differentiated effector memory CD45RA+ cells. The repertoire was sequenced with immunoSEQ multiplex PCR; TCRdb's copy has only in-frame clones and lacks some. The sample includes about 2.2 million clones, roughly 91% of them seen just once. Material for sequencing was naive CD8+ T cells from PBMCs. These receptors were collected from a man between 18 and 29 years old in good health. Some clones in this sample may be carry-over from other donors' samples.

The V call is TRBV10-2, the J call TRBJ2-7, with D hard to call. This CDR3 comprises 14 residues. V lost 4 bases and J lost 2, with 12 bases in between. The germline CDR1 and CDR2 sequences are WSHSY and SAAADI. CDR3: CASSGWEQPYEQYF. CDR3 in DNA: TGCGCCAGCAGTGGATGGGAACAGCCCTACGAGCAGTACTTC.

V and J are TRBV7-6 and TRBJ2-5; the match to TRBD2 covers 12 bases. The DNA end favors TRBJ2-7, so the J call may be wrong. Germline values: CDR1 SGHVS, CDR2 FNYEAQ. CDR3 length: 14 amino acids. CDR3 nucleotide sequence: TGTGCCAGCAGCCGACTAGCGGGAGAATACGAGCAGTACTTC. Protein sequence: CASSRLAGEYEQYF.

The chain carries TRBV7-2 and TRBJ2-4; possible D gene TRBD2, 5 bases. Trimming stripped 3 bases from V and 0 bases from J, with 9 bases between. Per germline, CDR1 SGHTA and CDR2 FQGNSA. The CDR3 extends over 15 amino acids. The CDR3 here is CASSLLAGAKNIQYF. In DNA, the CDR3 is TGTGCCAGCAGCTTGCTAGCAGGAGCCAAAAACATTCAGTACTTC.

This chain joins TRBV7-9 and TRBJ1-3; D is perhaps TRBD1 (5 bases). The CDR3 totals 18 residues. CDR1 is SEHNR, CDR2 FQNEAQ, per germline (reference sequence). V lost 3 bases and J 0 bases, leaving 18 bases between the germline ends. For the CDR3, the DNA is TGTGCCAGCAGCTTTCCCCCTGGGGGACGGACCTCTGGAAACACCATATATTTT. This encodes CASSFPPGGRTSGNTIYF.